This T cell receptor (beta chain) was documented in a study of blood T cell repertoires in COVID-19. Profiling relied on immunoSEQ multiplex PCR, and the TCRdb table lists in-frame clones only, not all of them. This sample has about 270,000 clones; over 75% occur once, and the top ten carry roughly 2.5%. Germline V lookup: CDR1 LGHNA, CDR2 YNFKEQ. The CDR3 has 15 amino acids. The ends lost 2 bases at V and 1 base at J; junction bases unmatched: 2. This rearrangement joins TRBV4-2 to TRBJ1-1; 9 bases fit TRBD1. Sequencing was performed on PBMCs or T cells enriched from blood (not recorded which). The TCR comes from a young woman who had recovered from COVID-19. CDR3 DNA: TGTGCCAGCAGCCAACGGACAGGGGAGAACACTGAAGCTTTCTTT. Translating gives CASSQRTGENTEAFF.